Listed here is a single T cell receptor (beta chain). The data belong to a study of cytomegalovirus exposure and HLA in healthy donors. CDR3 length: 13 amino acids. V lost 3 bases and J 7 bases, leaving 12 bases between the germline ends. In germline, CDR1 is MNHNS, CDR2 SASEGT. The PCR ran on 60 Vbeta and 13 Jbeta primers. Generated by immunoSEQ multiplex PCR, the TCRdb table keeps only in-frame clones and is missing some. The data include tens of thousands of clones; the top ten clones carry roughly 1.5%. Sequencing was done on a sample of PBMCs. This receptor was obtained from a woman aged 60-70 years in good health and CMV-seronegative. This rearrangement joins TRBV6-1 to TRBJ1-2; D is ambiguous. The CDR3 sequence is CASSEVRQAGYTF. CDR3 coding DNA: TGTGCCAGCAGTGAGGTCCGGCAGGCTGGCTACACCTTC.